In this sample, the clone carrying this T cell receptor (beta chain) turned up a few times. These data belong to a study of T-cell memory formation after mild COVID-19. Via MiXCR, TCRdb re-called the 5' RACE reads, giving one row per CDR3 protein. The table shows roughly 510,000 distinct CDR3 sequences, with approximately 15% occurring only once. Source material: PBMCs or a T cell subset sorted from them (not recorded which). This clonotype was sampled from an adult woman who had mild COVID-19 (a few samples of this study predate the infection). Cell type and time point are not known.

CDR3 nucleotides: TGTGCCAGCAGCGGGACGAACTCCTACAATGAGCAGTTCTTC. This encodes CASSGTNSYNEQFF. The V gene is TRBV12-3 or TRBV12-4, the J gene TRBJ2-1; D assignment may be TRBD1 or TRBD2 (5 bases each). The CDR3 has 14 amino acids. Trimming shortened V by 6 bases and J by 0 bases, and 9 bases separated the two germline ends.